This entry concerns a single TCR beta chain. The antigen remains undetermined. The sample comes from a study of cytomegalovirus exposure and HLA in healthy donors. The study, taken as a whole, reports: CMV antigen specificity of three CMV-associated chains was confirmed in vitro. In a later analysis, TCR beta V- and J-gene trimming was associated with a missense DCLRE1C variant. After further analysis at a later stage, roughly 15,000 TCR beta sequences were associated with HLA alleles at 0.05 false discovery rate.

Nominally healthy donors provided the samples, though records likely missed some immune exposures. This PCR relied on a set of 60 Vbeta primers and 13 Jbeta primers. Repertoires were generated with immunoSEQ multiplex PCR, while TCRdb's copy carries only in-frame clones and drops some. Of over 200,000 clones listed, nearly 80% are singletons. Between the trimmed V and J ends, which lost 3 bases and 8 bases, there was a span of 7 bases. CDR1 is GTSNPN, CDR2 SVGIG, per germline (reference sequence). The CDR3 runs 10 residues. This clonotype was sampled from a male donor in good health and CMV-seronegative. The rearrangement uses TRBV30 and TRBJ1-2; D is ambiguous. The sample taken for sequencing was PBMCs. CDR3 sequence (DNA): TGTGCCTGGAGAGGAGGGGGCTACACCTTC. This translates into CAWRGGGYTF.